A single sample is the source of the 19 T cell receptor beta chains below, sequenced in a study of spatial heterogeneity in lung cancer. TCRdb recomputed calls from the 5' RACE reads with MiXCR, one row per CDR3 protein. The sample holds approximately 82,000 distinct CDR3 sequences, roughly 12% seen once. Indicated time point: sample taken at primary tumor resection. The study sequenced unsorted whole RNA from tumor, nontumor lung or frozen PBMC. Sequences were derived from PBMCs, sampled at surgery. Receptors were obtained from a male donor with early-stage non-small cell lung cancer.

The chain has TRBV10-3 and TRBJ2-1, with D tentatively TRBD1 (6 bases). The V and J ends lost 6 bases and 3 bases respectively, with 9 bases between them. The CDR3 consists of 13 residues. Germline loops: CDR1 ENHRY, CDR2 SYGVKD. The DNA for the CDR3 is TGTGCCATCAGACAGGGCATCTACAATGAGCAGTTCTTC. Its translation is CAIRQGIYNEQFF.

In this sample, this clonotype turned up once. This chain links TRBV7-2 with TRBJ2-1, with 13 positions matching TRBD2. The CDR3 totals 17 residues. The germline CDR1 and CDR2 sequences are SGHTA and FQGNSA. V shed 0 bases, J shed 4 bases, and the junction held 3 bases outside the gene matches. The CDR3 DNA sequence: TGTGCCAGCAGCTTAGCGCAGGGACTAGCGGGGTACAATGAGCAGTTCTTC. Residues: CASSLAQGLAGYNEQFF.

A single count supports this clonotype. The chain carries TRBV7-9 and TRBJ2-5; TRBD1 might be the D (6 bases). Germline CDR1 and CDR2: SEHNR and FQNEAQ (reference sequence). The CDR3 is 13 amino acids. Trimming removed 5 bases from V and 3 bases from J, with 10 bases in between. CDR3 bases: TGTGCCAGCAGCCCCCCAGGGGAAGAGACCCAGTACTTC. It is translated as CASSPPGEETQYF.

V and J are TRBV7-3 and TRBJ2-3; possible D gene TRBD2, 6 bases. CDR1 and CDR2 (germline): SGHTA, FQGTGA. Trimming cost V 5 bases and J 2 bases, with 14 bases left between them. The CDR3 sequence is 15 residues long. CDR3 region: CASSPSGTPTDTQYF. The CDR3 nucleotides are TGTGCCAGCAGCCCGTCCGGGACTCCCACAGATACGCAGTATTTT.

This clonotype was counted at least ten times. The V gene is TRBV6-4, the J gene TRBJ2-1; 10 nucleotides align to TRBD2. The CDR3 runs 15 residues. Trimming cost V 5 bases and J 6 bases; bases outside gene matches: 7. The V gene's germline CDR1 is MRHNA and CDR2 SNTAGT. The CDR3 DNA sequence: TGTGCCAGCAGTTCCAGCGGGAGGGCGGTCAATGAGCAGTTCTTC. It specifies CASSSSGRAVNEQFF.

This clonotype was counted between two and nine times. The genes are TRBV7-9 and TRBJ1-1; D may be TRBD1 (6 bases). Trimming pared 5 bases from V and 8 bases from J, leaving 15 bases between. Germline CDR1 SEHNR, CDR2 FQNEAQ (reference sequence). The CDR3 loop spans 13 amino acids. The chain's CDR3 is CASSPNGGGEAFF. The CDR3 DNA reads TGTGCCAGCAGCCCTAACGGGGGCGGGGAAGCTTTCTTT. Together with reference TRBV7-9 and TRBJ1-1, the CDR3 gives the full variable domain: DTGVSQNPRHKITKRGQNVTFRCDPISEHNRLYWYRQTLGQGPEFLTYFQNEAQLEKSRLLSDRFSAERPKGSFSTLEIQRTEQGDSAMYLCASSPNGGGEAFFGQGTRLTVV.

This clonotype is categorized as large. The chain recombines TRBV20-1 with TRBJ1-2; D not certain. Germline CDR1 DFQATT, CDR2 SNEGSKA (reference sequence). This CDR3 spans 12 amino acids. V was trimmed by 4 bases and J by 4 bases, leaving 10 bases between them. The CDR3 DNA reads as TGCAGTGCTACAGAAATGCTCTATGGCTACACCTTC. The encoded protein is CSATEMLYGYTF.

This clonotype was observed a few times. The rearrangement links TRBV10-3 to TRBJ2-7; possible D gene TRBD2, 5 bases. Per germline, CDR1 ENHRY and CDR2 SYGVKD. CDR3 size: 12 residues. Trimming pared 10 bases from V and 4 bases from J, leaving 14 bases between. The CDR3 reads CATSAGAYEQYF. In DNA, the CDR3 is TGTGCCACCTCCGCGGGCGCTTACGAGCAGTACTTC.

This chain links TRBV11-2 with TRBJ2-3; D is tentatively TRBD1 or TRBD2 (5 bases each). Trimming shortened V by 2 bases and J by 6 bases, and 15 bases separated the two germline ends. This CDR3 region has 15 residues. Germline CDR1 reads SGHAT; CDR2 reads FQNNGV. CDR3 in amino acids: CASSLLLAGDDTQYF. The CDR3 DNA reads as TGTGCCAGCAGCTTACTTCTCGCTGGGGACGATACGCAGTATTTT. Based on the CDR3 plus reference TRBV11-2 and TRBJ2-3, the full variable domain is EAGVAQSPRYKIIEKRQSVAFWCNPISGHATLYWYQQILGQGPKLLIQFQNNGVVDDSQLPKDRFSAERLKGVDSTLKIQPAKLEDSAVYLCASSLLLAGDDTQYFGPGTRLTVL.

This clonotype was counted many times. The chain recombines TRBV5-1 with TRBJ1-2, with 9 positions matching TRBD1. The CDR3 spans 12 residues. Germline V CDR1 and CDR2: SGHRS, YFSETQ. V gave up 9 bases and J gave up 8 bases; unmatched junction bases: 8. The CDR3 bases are TGCGCCACCGCGGGACAGGGTCAAGGCTACACCTTC. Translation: CATAGQGQGYTF.

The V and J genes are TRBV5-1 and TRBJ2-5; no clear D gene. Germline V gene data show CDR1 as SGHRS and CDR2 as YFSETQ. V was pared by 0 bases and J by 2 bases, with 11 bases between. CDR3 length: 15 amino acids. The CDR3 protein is CASSLAGRHQETQYF. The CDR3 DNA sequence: TGCGCCAGCAGCTTGGCCGGCAGGCATCAAGAGACCCAGTACTTC.

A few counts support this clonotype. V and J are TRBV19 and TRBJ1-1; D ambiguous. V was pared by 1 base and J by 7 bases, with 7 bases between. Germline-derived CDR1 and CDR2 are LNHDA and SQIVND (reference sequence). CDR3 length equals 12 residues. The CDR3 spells CASSIGTLEAFF. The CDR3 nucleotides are TGTGCCAGTAGTATAGGCACCCTTGAAGCTTTCTTT.

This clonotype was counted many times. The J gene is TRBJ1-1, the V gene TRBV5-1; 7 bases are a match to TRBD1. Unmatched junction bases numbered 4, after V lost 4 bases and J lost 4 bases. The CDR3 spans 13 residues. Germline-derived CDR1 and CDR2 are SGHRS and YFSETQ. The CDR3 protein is CASSPGQATEAFF. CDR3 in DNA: TGCGCCAGCAGCCCTGGACAGGCCACTGAAGCTTTCTTT.

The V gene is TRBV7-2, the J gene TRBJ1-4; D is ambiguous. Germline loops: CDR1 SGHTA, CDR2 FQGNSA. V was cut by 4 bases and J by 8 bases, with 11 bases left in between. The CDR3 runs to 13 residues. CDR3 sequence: CASSSLTGEKLFF. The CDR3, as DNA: TGTGCCAGCAGCTCCCTGACCGGGGAAAAACTGTTTTTT.

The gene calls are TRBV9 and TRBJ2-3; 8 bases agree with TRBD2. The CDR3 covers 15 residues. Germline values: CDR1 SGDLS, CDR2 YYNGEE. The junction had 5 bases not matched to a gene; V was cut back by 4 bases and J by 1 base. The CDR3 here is CASSLTAGGTDTQYF. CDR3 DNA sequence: TGTGCCAGCAGCCTTACAGCGGGGGGCACAGATACGCAGTATTTT.

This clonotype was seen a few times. The CDR3: CGGIQGRETEAFF. CDR3 DNA: TGCGGCGGTATACAGGGAAGGGAAACTGAAGCTTTCTTT. This chain links TRBV29-1 with TRBJ1-1; the D gene is possibly TRBD1 (6 bases). Germline V gives CDR1 SQVTM, CDR2 ANQGSEA. CDR3 length: 13 residues.

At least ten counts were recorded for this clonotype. The CDR3, as DNA: TGTGCCAGCAGTGGGGACAGGGCAGATACGCAGTATTTT. Its translation is CASSGDRADTQYF. This chain connects TRBV2 to TRBJ2-3; 9 positions agree with TRBD1. V was pared by 4 bases and J by 4 bases, with 0 bases of the junction left unmatched. There are 13 residues in the CDR3. CDR1 is SNHLY, CDR2 FYNNEI, per germline. Full variable domain (remainder filled in from reference TRBV2 and TRBJ2-3): EPEVTQTPSHQVTQMGQEVILRCVPISNHLYFYWYRQILGQKVEFLVSFYNNEISEKSEIFDDQFSVERPDGSNFTLKIRSTKLEDSAMYFCASSGDRADTQYFGPGTRLTVL.

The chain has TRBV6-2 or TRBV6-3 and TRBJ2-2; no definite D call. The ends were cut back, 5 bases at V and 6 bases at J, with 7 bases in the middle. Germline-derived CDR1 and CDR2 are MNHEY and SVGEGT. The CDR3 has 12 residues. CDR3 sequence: CASSDLPGELFF. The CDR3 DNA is TGTGCCAGCAGTGACCTTCCCGGGGAGCTGTTTTTT.

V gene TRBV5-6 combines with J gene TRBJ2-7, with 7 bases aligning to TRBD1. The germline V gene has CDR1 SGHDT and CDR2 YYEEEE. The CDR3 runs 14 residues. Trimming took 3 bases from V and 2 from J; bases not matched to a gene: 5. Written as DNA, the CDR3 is TGTGCCAGCAGCTCGACAGGGAAGGCCTACGAGCAGTACTTC. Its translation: CASSSTGKAYEQYF.